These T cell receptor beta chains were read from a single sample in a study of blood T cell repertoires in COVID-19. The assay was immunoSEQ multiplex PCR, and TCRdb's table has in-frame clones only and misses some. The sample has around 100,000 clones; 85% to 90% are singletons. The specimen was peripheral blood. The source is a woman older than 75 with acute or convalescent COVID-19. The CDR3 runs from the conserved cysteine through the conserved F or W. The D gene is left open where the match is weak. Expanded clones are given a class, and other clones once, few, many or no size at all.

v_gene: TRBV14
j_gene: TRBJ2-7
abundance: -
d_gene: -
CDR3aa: CASSQDRQRRPYEQYF
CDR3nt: TGTGCCAGCAGCCAAGATCGACAGCGAAGACCCTACGAGCAGTACTTC

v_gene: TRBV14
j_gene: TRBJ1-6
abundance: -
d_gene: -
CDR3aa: CASSQDYMVSEGSLHF
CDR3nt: TGTGCCAGCAGCCAAGATTATATGGTTTCGGAGGGATCCCTCCACTTT

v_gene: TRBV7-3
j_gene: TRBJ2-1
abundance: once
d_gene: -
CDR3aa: CASSWTHGPYNEQFF
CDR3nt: TGTGCCAGCAGCTGGACTCATGGTCCCTACAATGAGCAGTTCTTC

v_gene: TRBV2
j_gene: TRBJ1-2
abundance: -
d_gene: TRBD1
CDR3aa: CASRLGTGVMSGYTF
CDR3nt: TGTGCCAGTCGCCTCGGGACAGGGGTTATGTCTGGCTACACCTTC

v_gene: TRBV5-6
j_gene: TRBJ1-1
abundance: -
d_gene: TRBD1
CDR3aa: CASSSPGTGGNTEAFF
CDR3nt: TGTGCCAGCAGCTCCCCCGGGACAGGGGGTAACACTGAAGCTTTCTTT

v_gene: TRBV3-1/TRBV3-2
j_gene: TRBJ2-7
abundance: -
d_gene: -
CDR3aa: CASSQSGYEQYF
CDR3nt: TGTGCCAGCAGCCAATCGGGCTACGAGCAGTACTTC

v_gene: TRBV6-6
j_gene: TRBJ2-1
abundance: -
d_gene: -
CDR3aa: CASSLGGAPYNEQFF
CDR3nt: TGTGCCAGCAGCCTTGGGGGGGCTCCCTACAATGAGCAGTTCTTC

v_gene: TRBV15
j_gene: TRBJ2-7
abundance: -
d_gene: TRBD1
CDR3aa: CATSPTGSYEQYF
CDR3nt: TGTGCCACCAGCCCGACAGGGTCCTACGAGCAGTACTTC

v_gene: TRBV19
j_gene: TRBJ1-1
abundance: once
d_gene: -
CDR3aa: CASSKQALNTEAFF
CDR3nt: TGTGCCAGTAGTAAACAGGCTCTGAACACTGAAGCTTTCTTT

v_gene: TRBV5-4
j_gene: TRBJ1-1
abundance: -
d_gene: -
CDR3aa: CASSLPENTEAFF
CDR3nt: TGTGCCAGCAGCTTGCCAGAGAACACTGAAGCTTTCTTT

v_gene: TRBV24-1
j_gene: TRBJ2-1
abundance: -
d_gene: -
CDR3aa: CATSDFKGGREQFF
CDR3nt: TGTGCCACCAGTGATTTTAAAGGAGGGCGAGAGCAGTTCTTC

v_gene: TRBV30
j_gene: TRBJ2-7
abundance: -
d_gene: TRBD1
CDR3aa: CAWSPIDRDGYEQYF
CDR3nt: TGTGCCTGGAGCCCTATTGACAGGGACGGCTACGAGCAGTACTTC

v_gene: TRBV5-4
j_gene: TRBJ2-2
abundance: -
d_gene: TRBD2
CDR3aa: CASSNGLAGVTGELFF
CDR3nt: TGTGCCAGCAGCAACGGACTAGCGGGGGTCACCGGGGAGCTGTTTTTT

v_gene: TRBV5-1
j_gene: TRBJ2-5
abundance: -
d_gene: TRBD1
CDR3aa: CASSLATGVKTQYF
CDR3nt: TGCGCCAGCAGCTTGGCGACAGGGGTGAAGACCCAGTACTTC

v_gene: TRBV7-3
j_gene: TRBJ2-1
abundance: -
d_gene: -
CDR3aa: CASSLVPGQINNEQFF
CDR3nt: TGTGCCAGCAGCTTAGTACCCGGACAGATAAACAATGAGCAGTTCTTC

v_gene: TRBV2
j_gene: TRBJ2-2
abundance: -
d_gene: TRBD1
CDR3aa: CATQRTGTGGELFF
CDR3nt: TGTGCCACCCAGCGGACAGGTACCGGTGGGGAGCTGTTTTTT

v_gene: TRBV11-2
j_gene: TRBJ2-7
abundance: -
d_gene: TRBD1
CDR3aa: CASSLVTGGFNEQYF
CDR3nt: TGTGCCAGCAGCTTAGTTACAGGGGGCTTCAACGAGCAGTACTTC

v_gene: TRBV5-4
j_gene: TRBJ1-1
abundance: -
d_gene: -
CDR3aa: CASSSTGFTEAFF
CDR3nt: TGTGCCAGCAGCAGCACAGGATTCACTGAAGCTTTCTTT

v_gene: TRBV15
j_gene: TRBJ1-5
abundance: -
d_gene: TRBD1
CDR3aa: CATSREVDRASGKPQHF
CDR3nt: TGTGCCACCAGCAGAGAAGTGGACAGGGCCAGCGGGAAGCCCCAGCATTTT

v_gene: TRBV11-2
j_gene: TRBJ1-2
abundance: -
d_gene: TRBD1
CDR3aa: CASSSLRGGLGYGYTF
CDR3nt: TGTGCCAGCAGCAGCCTTCGAGGGGGCCTTGGCTATGGCTACACCTTC

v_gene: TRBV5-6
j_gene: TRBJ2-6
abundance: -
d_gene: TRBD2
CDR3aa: CASSRGGSDVLTF
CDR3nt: TGTGCCAGCAGCCGGGGGGGATCCGACGTCCTGACTTTC

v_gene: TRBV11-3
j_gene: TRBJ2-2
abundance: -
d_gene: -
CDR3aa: CASSFDSTGELFF
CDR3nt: TGTGCCAGCAGCTTCGACAGCACCGGGGAGCTGTTTTTT

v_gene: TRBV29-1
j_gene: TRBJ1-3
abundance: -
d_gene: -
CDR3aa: CSVEGLLSGNTIYF
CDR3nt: TGCAGCGTTGAGGGCCTTCTCTCTGGAAACACCATATATTTT

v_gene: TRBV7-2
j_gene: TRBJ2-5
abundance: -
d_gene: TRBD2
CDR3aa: CASSLAGGSLETQYF
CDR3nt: TGTGCCAGCAGCTTAGCGGGGGGGAGTTTAGAGACCCAGTACTTC

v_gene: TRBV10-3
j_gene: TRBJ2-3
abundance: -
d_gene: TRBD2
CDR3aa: CAISGMGGLGGTDTQYF
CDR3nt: TGTGCCATCAGCGGGATGGGAGGGCTGGGAGGCACAGATACGCAGTATTTT

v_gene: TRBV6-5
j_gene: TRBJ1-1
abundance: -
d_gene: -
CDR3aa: CASRTEPLNTEAFF
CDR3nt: TGTGCCAGCAGGACAGAACCTCTGAACACTGAAGCTTTCTTT

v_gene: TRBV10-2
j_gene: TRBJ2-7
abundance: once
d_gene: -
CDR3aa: CASSEQARVGSYEQYF
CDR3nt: TGCGCCAGCAGTGAGCAGGCCAGGGTGGGCTCCTACGAGCAGTACTTC

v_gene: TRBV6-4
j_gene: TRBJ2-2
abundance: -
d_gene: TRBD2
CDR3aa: CATPGTSQNTGELFF
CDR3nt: TGTGCCACCCCCGGGACTAGCCAGAACACCGGGGAGCTGTTTTTT

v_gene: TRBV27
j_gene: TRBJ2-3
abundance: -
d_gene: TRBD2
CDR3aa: CATRRGGRDTQYF
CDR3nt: TGTGCCACCAGACGGGGGGGCCGGGATACGCAGTATTTT

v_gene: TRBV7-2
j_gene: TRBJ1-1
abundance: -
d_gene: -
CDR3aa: CASSLARLGRGEAFF
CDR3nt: TGTGCCAGCAGCTTAGCCCGGTTGGGCCGAGGGGAAGCTTTCTTT

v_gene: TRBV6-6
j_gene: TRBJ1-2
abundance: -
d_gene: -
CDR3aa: CASSPAGGGPGYTF
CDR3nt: TGTGCCAGCAGTCCCGCGGGCGGTGGCCCGGGCTACACCTTC

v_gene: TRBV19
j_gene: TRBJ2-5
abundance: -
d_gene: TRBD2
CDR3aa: CASSIGWAGGSGETQYF
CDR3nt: TGTGCCAGTAGTATAGGGTGGGCGGGGGGTTCTGGAGAGACCCAGTACTTC

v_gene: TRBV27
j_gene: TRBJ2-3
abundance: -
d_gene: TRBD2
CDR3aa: CASSTRLAGGPADTQYF
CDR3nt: TGTGCCAGCAGTACCAGACTAGCGGGGGGGCCTGCGGATACGCAGTATTTT

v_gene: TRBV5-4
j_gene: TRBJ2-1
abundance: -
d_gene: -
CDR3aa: CASSLDWGPYNEQFF
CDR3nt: TGTGCCAGCAGCTTGGATTGGGGGCCCTACAATGAGCAGTTCTTC

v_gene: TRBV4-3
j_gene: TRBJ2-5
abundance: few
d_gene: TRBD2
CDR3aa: CASSQTSGGETQYF
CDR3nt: TGCGCCAGCAGCCAAACTAGCGGGGGAGAGACCCAGTACTTC

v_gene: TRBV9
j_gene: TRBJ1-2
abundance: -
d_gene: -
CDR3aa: CASSSGTIYGYTF
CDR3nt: TGTGCCAGCAGCTCCGGGACTATCTATGGCTACACCTTC

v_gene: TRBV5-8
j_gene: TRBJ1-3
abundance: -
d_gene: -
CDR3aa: CASSLTSHHVSGNTIYF
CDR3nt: TGTGCCAGCAGCCTAACCTCTCATCACGTCTCTGGAAACACCATATATTTT

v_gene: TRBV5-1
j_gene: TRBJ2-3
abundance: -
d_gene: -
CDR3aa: CASSPTGYDTQYF
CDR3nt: TGCGCCAGCAGCCCGACCGGGTACGATACGCAGTATTTT

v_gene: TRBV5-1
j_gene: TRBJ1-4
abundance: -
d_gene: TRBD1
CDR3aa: CASSPWTGGIVSNEKLFF
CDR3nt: TGCGCCAGCAGCCCCTGGACAGGGGGCATAGTTTCTAATGAAAAACTGTTTTTT

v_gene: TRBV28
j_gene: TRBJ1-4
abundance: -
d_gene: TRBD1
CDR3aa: CASSFGQGGEKLFF
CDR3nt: TGTGCCAGCAGTTTTGGACAGGGAGGAGAAAAACTGTTTTTT

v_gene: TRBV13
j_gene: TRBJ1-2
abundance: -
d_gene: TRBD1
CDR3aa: CASSYLGWDREEDGYTF
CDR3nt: TGTGCCAGCAGCTACCTAGGTTGGGACAGGGAGGAAGATGGCTACACCTTC

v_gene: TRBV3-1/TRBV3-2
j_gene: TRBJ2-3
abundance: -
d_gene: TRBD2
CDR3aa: CASSQDWGGWGDTQYF
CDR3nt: TGTGCCAGCAGCCAAGACTGGGGGGGGTGGGGGGATACGCAGTATTTT

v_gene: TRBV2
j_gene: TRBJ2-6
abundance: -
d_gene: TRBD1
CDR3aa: CASKMTGDVSGANVLTF
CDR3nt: TGTGCCAGCAAAATGACAGGGGACGTTTCTGGGGCCAACGTCCTGACTTTC

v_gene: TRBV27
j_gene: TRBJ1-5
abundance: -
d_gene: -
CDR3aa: CASSFRRGYNQPQHF
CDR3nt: TGTGCCAGCAGTTTTCGTCGCGGATACAATCAGCCCCAGCATTTT

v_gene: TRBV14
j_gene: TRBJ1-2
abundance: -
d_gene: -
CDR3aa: CASSRAGTDYGYTF
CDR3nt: TGTGCCAGCAGCCGCGCTGGGACTGATTATGGCTACACCTTC

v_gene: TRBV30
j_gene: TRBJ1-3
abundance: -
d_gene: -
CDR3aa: CAWSVGQNSGNTIYF
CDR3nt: TGTGCCTGGAGTGTTGGACAGAACTCTGGAAACACCATATATTTT

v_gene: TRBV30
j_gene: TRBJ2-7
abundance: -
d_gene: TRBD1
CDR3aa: CAWSVGTGSYEQYF
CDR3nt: TGTGCCTGGAGTGTAGGGACAGGAAGCTACGAGCAGTACTTC

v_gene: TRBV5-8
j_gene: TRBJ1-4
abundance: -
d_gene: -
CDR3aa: CASSFSTLTNEKLFF
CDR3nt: TGTGCCAGCAGCTTCTCGACATTGACTAATGAAAAACTGTTTTTT

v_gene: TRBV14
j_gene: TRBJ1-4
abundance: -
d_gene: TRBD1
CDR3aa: CASSHRGAGEKLFF
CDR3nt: TGTGCCAGCAGCCACAGGGGGGCTGGGGAAAAACTGTTTTTT

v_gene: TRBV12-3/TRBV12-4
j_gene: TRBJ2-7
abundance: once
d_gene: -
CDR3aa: CASTLSTVRVQYF
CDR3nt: TGTGCCAGCACCTTATCCACGGTTCGAGTGCAGTACTTC

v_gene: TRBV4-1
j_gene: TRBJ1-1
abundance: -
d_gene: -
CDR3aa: CASSQGDSMNTEAFF
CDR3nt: TGCGCCAGCAGCCAAGGAGACAGTATGAACACTGAAGCTTTCTTT

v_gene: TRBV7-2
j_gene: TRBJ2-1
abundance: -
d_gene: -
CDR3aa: CASSFINEQFF
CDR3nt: TGTGCCAGCAGCTTCATTAATGAGCAGTTCTTC

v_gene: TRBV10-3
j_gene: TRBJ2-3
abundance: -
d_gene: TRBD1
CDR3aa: CAISEVRGISTDTQYF
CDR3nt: TGTGCCATCAGTGAAGTCAGGGGGATAAGCACAGATACGCAGTATTTT

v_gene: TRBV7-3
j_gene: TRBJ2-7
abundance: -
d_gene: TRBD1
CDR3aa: CASSGGTGREQYF
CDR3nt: TGTGCCAGCAGCGGCGGGACAGGCCGGGAGCAGTACTTC